The subject of this entry is one T cell receptor (beta chain). The table came from immunoSEQ multiplex PCR; TCRdb's copy has only in-frame clones and leaves some out. The data hold roughly 370,000 clones, with 90% observed a single time. Germline CDR1 SGHDN, CDR2 FVKESK. V lost 5 bases to trimming and J lost 8 bases, with 12 bases between them. The CDR3 covers 12 residues. This entry belongs to a study of control samples from healthy donors and cancer patients. J is TRBJ1-1 and V is TRBV14; D unclear. The sample consisted of PBMCs. The sequence was collected from a man aged 35 to 55 with head and neck cancer. The CDR3 here is CASSASGIEAFF. The DNA for the CDR3 is TGTGCCAGCAGCGCGTCCGGGATAGAAGCTTTCTTT.